A selection of T cell receptor beta chains follows, all from one sample in a study of early T cells in non-severe SARS-CoV-2 infection. TCRdb recomputed calls from the 5' RACE reads with MiXCR, one row per CDR3 protein. The table has 70,000 to 85,000 distinct CDR3 sequences, less than 15% seen once; the top ten hold around 6%. Sequencing was carried out using whole blood. The receptors derive from an adult who was a healthcare worker with PCR-confirmed SARS-CoV-2 infection or an uninfected control (not recorded which). The CDR3 runs from the conserved cysteine through the conserved F or W. Each record gives: V gene, clone size, D gene, J gene, CDR3 protein, CDR3 DNA. The D gene is left open where the match is weak. Where a row states a size, it is once, few, many or the class of an expanded clone; other rows omit it.

V: TRBV28
size: few
D: -
J: TRBJ2-7
CDR3: CASTQRATPPYEQYF
DNA: TGTGCCAGCACCCAAAGGGCGACTCCGCCCTACGAGCAGTACTTC

V: TRBV18
size: many
D: -
J: TRBJ1-5
CDR3: CASSPSPNQPQHF
DNA: TGTGCCAGCTCACCATCCCCCAATCAGCCCCAGCATTTT

V: TRBV5-4
size: -
D: -
J: TRBJ2-7
CDR3: CASSPGSLTGEQYF
DNA: TGTGCCAGCAGCCCGGGGTCTTTGACAGGCGAGCAGTACTTC

V: TRBV6-5
size: -
D: TRBD2
J: TRBJ2-3
CDR3: CASSRGGRDTQYF
DNA: TGTGCCAGCAGCCGGGGAGGGCGCGATACGCAGTATTTT

V: TRBV13
size: many
D: -
J: TRBJ2-5
CDR3: CASSTSSFQETQYF
DNA: TGTGCCAGCAGCACCTCGAGTTTTCAAGAGACCCAGTACTTC

V: TRBV5-1
size: -
D: TRBD2
J: TRBJ2-5
CDR3: CASSLALGLAGIETQYF
DNA: TGCGCCAGCAGCCTAGCCCTTGGACTAGCGGGGATCGAGACCCAGTACTTC

V: TRBV6-5
size: few
D: -
J: TRBJ1-5
CDR3: CASRPGTPHQPQHF
DNA: TGTGCCAGCCGACCCGGGACACCCCATCAGCCCCAGCATTTT

V: TRBV7-8
size: many
D: -
J: TRBJ1-1
CDR3: CASSVTQGNTEAFF
DNA: TGTGCCAGCAGCGTTACGCAGGGGAACACTGAAGCCTTCTTT

V: TRBV5-5
size: -
D: TRBD1
J: TRBJ1-1
CDR3: CASSPPGARGLGTEAFF
DNA: TGTGCCAGCAGCCCCCCCGGGGCCAGGGGGCTAGGCACTGAAGCTTTCTTT

V: TRBV20-1
size: many
D: -
J: TRBJ1-3
CDR3: CSAPGPSRGNTIYF
DNA: TGCAGTGCTCCGGGGCCGTCCCGGGGAAACACCATATATTTT

V: TRBV29-1
size: few
D: TRBD1
J: TRBJ1-1
CDR3: CSAWDRVIEAFF
DNA: TGCAGCGCCTGGGACAGAGTAATAGAAGCTTTCTTT

V: TRBV7-2
size: few
D: -
J: TRBJ2-4
CDR3: CASSPWSSAAVNIQYF
DNA: TGTGCCAGCAGCCCCTGGAGTAGCGCCGCCGTAAACATTCAGTACTTC

V: TRBV12-3/TRBV12-4
size: few
D: TRBD1
J: TRBJ2-7
CDR3: CASNPEGAREQYF
DNA: TGTGCCAGCAACCCTGAGGGGGCTCGCGAGCAGTACTTC

V: TRBV5-1
size: -
D: TRBD2
J: TRBJ2-7
CDR3: CASSRTSGDSYEQYF
DNA: TGCGCCAGCAGCCGTACTAGCGGGGACTCCTACGAGCAGTACTTC

V: TRBV30
size: -
D: -
J: TRBJ2-7
CDR3: CAWILWDIQLF
DNA: TGTGCCTGGATTCTATGGGACATACAGCTTTTC

V: TRBV7-7
size: -
D: -
J: TRBJ2-2
CDR3: CASSLAAGELFF
DNA: TGTGCCAGCAGCTTAGCTGCCGGGGAGCTGTTTTTT

V: TRBV29-1
size: many
D: -
J: TRBJ1-3
CDR3: CSARTDTIYF
DNA: TGCAGCGCTCGAACGGACACCATATATTTT

V: TRBV5-1
size: few
D: -
J: TRBJ2-7
CDR3: CASSLADYSRRSYEQYF
DNA: TGCGCCAGCAGCTTGGCGGACTATTCTAGAAGGTCCTACGAGCAGTACTTC

V: TRBV11-2
size: many
D: TRBD2
J: TRBJ2-7
CDR3: CASRSPGGKPTVSYEQYF
DNA: TGTGCCAGCAGATCTCCGGGAGGCAAACCAACCGTTTCCTACGAGCAGTACTTC

V: TRBV7-6
size: -
D: -
J: TRBJ1-1
CDR3: CASSLFLSRDMNTEAFF
DNA: TGTGCCAGCAGCTTATTTCTAAGTCGGGACATGAACACTGAAGCTTTCTTT

V: TRBV4-1
size: -
D: -
J: TRBJ1-1
CDR3: CASSQEGAGNTEAFF
DNA: TGCGCCAGCAGCCAAGAAGGGGCGGGGAACACTGAAGCTTTCTTT

V: TRBV5-1
size: -
D: -
J: TRBJ2-3
CDR3: CASSLPRDRVGDTQYF
DNA: TGCGCCAGCAGCTTGCCCCGGGACCGGGTAGGAGATACGCAGTATTTT

V: TRBV30
size: -
D: -
J: TRBJ1-1
CDR3: CAWSPGRGAFF
DNA: TGTGCCTGGAGTCCGGGGCGGGGAGCTTTCTTT

V: TRBV29-1
size: few
D: -
J: TRBJ1-2
CDR3: CSVEVATSESGYTF
DNA: TGCAGCGTTGAAGTGGCTACATCGGAGAGTGGCTACACCTTC